One and the same sample provided the 3 T cell receptor beta chains below, sequenced in a study of blood T cell repertoires in COVID-19. Measured with immunoSEQ multiplex PCR; TCRdb has only the in-frame clones, and not every one. The data hold under 200,000 clones, with 88% observed a single time. Input material: peripheral blood. The source of these receptors is a man aged 55-75 years with acute or convalescent COVID-19.

The gene calls are TRBV7-3 and TRBJ1-1; D may be TRBD1 (6 bases). The germline V gene has CDR1 SGHTA and CDR2 FQGTGA. The V end was cut by 5 bases, the J end by 5 bases, with 15 bases between. The CDR3 is 14 amino acids. The CDR3 coding sequence is TGTGCCAGCAGCCTTACAGGGACAAGGACTGAAGCTTTCTTT. It codes for CASSLTGTRTEAFF. Full variable domain (missing parts from reference TRBV7-3 and TRBJ1-1): GAGVSQTPSNKVTEKGKYVELRCDPISGHTALYWYRQSLGQGPEFLIYFQGTGAADDSGLPNDRFFAVRPEGSVSTLKIQRTERGDSAVYLCASSLTGTRTEAFFGQGTRLTVV.

The gene calls are TRBV30 and TRBJ1-2, with TRBD1 identical over 11 bases. The ends lost 5 bases at V and 8 bases at J; junction bases unmatched: 10. CDR1 and CDR2 (germline): GTSNPN, SVGIG (reference sequence). The CDR3 is made up of 14 amino acids. The CDR3 region is CAWYSKDRGRGYTF. The DNA for the CDR3 is TGTGCCTGGTATTCAAAGGACAGGGGGCGAGGCTACACCTTC.

The chain has TRBV6-5 and TRBJ2-7; no reliable D call. V was pared by 0 bases and J by 0 bases, with 6 bases between. Germline CDR1 is MNHEY and CDR2 is SVGAGI. This CDR3 region has 14 residues. The CDR3 coding sequence is TGTGCCAGCAGTTACTCGCCAGACTCCTACGAGCAGTACGTC. Translated, it gives CASSYSPDSYEQYV.